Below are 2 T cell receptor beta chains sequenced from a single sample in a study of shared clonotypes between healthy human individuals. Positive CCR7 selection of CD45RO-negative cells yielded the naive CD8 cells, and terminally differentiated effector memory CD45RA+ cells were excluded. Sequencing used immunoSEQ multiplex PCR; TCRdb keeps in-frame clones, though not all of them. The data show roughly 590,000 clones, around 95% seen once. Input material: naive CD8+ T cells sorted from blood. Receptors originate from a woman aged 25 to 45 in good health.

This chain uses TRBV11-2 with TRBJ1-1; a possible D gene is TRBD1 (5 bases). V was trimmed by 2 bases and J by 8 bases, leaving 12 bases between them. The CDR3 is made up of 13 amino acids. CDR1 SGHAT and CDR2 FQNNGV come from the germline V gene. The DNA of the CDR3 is TGTGCCAGCAGCTTAATCCGGGGCAGCGAAGCTTTCTTT. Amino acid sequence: CASSLIRGSEAFF.

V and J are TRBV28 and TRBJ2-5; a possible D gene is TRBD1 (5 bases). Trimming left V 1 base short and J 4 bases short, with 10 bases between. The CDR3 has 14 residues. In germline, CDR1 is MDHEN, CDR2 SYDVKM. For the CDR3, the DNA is TGTGCCAGCAGTTTATCAGGGTCGGGAGAGACCCAGTACTTC. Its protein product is CASSLSGSGETQYF.